This TCR beta chain comes out of a study of T-cell memory formation after mild COVID-19. Overall study context: TCR clusters mostly belonged to single donors. General study points: Memory cells collected pre-infection included some clones that later responded, suggesting cross-reactive memory joined.

Comments on this clonotype: Its antigen remains unknown.

Using its own MiXCR run on the 5' RACE reads, TCRdb lists one record per CDR3 protein. The sample yields around 410,000 distinct CDR3 sequences, 23% seen once. The TCR was taken from an adult woman who had mild COVID-19 (a few samples of this study predate the infection). Cell type and time point are not known. The specimen sequenced was PBMCs or a T cell subset sorted from them (not recorded which).

Written as DNA, the CDR3 is TGCGCCAGCAGCTTGCAGGAGACCTATGGCTACACCTTC. Residues: CASSLQETYGYTF. The rearrangement uses TRBV5-1 and TRBJ1-2; D remains ambiguous. V was cut by 1 base and J by 4 bases, with 8 bases left in between. Germline lookup yields CDR1 SGHRS and CDR2 YFSETQ. The CDR3 runs to 13 residues.